Each of the 25 T cell receptor beta chains below was sequenced from the same sample in a study of CD8 T cells in Susac syndrome. When the RNA was reverse transcribed, random hexamers were used with an input of roughly 0.45 to 1 ug. TCRdb passed the immunoSEQ multiplex PCR reads through MiXCR, listing each CDR3 protein once. Of some 190,000 distinct CDR3 sequences detected, roughly 92% appear once; the ten largest clones hold 0.1% to 0.12%. Sequences were obtained from CD4+ T cells from PBMCs. All receptors come from a human donor in good health.

The V and J genes are TRBV7-2 and TRBJ2-2; D unresolved. Trimming removed 1 base from V and 7 bases from J, with 7 bases in between. Germline CDR1 reads SGHTA; CDR2 reads FQGNSA. The CDR3 has 13 residues. The chain's CDR3 is CASSLGGYGELFF. The DNA of the CDR3 is TGTGCCAGCAGCTTAGGTGGCTACGGGGAGCTGTTTTTT. The whole variable domain, remainder taken from reference TRBV7-2 and TRBJ2-2, is GAGVSQSPSNKVTEKGKDVELRCDPISGHTALYWYRQSLGQGLEFLIYFQGNSAPDKSGLPSDRFSAERTGGSVSTLTIQRTQQEDSAVYLCASSLGGYGELFFGEGSRLTVL.

The chain couples TRBV19 to TRBJ2-7; 13 nucleotides align to TRBD2. CDR3 length equals 17 residues. Germline CDR1 LNHDA, CDR2 SQIVND (reference sequence). After removal of 4 bases from V and 2 bases from J, the junction contained 8 bases not matched to a gene. CDR3 residues: CASSTAGLAGDTYEQYF. For the CDR3, the DNA is TGTGCCAGTAGTACAGCTGGACTAGCGGGGGATACCTACGAGCAGTACTTC.

In this sample, this clonotype turned up once. The rearrangement joins TRBV2 to TRBJ2-5; 7 bases align to TRBD1. After removal of 7 bases from V and 5 bases from J, the junction contained 7 bases not matched to a gene. Germline values: CDR1 SNHLY, CDR2 FYNNEI. The CDR3 extends over 13 amino acids. The CDR3 is CASIREGAETQYF. DNA for the CDR3: TGTGCCAGCATAAGAGAGGGGGCGGAGACCCAGTACTTC.

The CDR3 here is CASSPTDIQETQYF. CDR3 DNA sequence: TGTGCCAGCTCACCGACAGACATCCAAGAGACCCAGTACTTC. The chain has TRBV18 and TRBJ2-5, with D perhaps matching TRBD1 (5 bases). CDR1 and CDR2 from the germline V gene are KGHSH and LQKENI. The germline V and J ends were trimmed by 3 bases and 1 base, with 9 bases remaining between them. The CDR3 extends over 14 amino acids.

The count of this clonotype is one. This chain's CDR3 is CSAIPQDNEKLFF. The CDR3 region has the DNA TGCAGTGCTATCCCACAGGATAATGAAAAACTGTTTTTT. V and J are TRBV20-1 and TRBJ1-4; weak D call: TRBD1 (5 bases). Germline CDR1 and CDR2: DFQATT and SNEGSKA (reference sequence). The length of the CDR3 is 13 residues. V was clipped by 4 bases and J by 4 bases, with 10 bases between them.

The chain links TRBV5-1 to TRBJ2-3, with D maybe TRBD2 (6 bases). The CDR3 loop spans 13 amino acids. The germline gives CDR1 SGHRS, CDR2 YFSETQ. Trimming shortened V by 9 bases and J by 2 bases, and 13 bases separated the two germline ends. CDR3 DNA sequence: TGCGCCACCGGGAGCTACCCCACAGATACGCAGTATTTT. Translating gives CATGSYPTDTQYF.

The chain employs TRBV5-1 and TRBJ2-5, with D possibly TRBD2 on 6 matching bases. The germline V and J ends were trimmed by 2 bases and 3 bases, with 11 bases remaining between them. CDR3 length equals 14 residues. Per the germline V gene, CDR1 is SGHRS and CDR2 is YFSETQ. This CDR3 reads CASSFGLNEETQYF. The CDR3 nucleotides read TGCGCCAGCAGCTTTGGACTAAACGAAGAGACCCAGTACTTC.

The chain uses TRBV29-1 and TRBJ2-3; D is uncertain. From germline, CDR1 is SQVTM and CDR2 ANQGSEA. V was trimmed by 0 bases and J by 3 bases, leaving 4 bases between them. There are 12 residues in the CDR3. CDR3 DNA sequence: TGCAGCGTTGAAGATTCGACAGATACGCAGTATTTT. Translating it yields CSVEDSTDTQYF.

The rearrangement links TRBV4-1 to TRBJ2-3; D gene ambiguous. Trimming pared 4 bases from V and 6 bases from J, leaving 14 bases between. The CDR3 spans 14 residues. The germline gives CDR1 MGHRA, CDR2 YSYEKL. This CDR3 reads CASSLYEFMDTQYF. The CDR3 DNA is TGCGCCAGCAGCCTGTACGAGTTCATGGATACGCAGTATTTT.

This rearrangement joins TRBV9 to TRBJ2-2; no reliable D call. V shed 0 bases and J shed 5 bases, with 8 bases lying between them. Germline loops: CDR1 SGDLS, CDR2 YYNGEE. The CDR3 sequence is 14 residues long. The CDR3 region is CASSVGVLTGELFF. The CDR3 DNA sequence: TGTGCCAGCAGCGTAGGTGTGTTGACCGGGGAGCTGTTTTTT.

The rearrangement links TRBV3-1 to TRBJ1-3; D ambiguous. This CDR3 is 15 amino acids long. Germline CDR1 is LGHDT and CDR2 is YNNKEL (reference sequence). V was pared by 2 bases and J by 5 bases, with 13 bases between. The CDR3 loop reads CASSQFETARNTIYF. CDR3 bases: TGTGCCAGCAGCCAATTTGAGACTGCTCGAAACACCATATATTTT. The full variable domain, in which reference TRBV3-1 and TRBJ1-3 provide the parts outside the CDR3, is DTAVSQTPKYLVTQMGNDKSIKCEQNLGHDTMYWYKQDSKKFLKIMFSYNNKELIINETVPNRFSPKSPDKAHLNLHINSLELGDSAVYFCASSQFETARNTIYFGEGSWLTVV.

This rearrangement joins TRBV20-1 to TRBJ2-2; D remains ambiguous. Trimming stripped 0 bases from V and 4 bases from J, with 12 bases between. This CDR3 has 15 amino acids. Germline values: CDR1 DFQATT, CDR2 SNEGSKA (reference sequence). The CDR3 region is CSARDVRSSTGELFF. Written as DNA, the CDR3 is TGCAGTGCTAGAGATGTCAGGTCCTCCACCGGGGAGCTGTTTTTT.

The rearrangement uses TRBV14 and TRBJ1-2; D gene uncertain. This CDR3 spans 15 amino acids. CDR1 is SGHDN, CDR2 FVKESK, per germline. Trimming took 1 base from V and 0 from J, leaving 9 bases between them. The CDR3 spells CASSQGLRANYGYTF. DNA of the CDR3: TGTGCCAGCAGCCAAGGGTTGAGAGCTAACTATGGCTACACCTTC.

The chain combines TRBV2 with TRBJ1-1; D not certain. The CDR3 covers 12 residues. Germline V gene sequence: CDR1 SNHLY, CDR2 FYNNEI. Trimming took 3 bases from V and 11 from J, leaving 13 bases between them. The CDR3: CASSDRLVVAFF. The CDR3 DNA follows: TGTGCCAGCAGTGACCGCCTAGTGGTGGCTTTCTTT.

The rearrangement uses TRBV7-8 and TRBJ1-6; D remains ambiguous. The CDR3 length is 15 residues. The V end was cut by 2 bases, the J end by 5 bases, with 10 bases between. CDR1 SGHVS and CDR2 FQNEAQ come from the germline V gene. CDR3 DNA sequence: TGTGCCAGCAGCTTACGAGGGCGAAATAATTCACCCCTCCACTTT. Its protein product is CASSLRGRNNSPLHF.

This chain uses TRBV4-1 with TRBJ1-5; TRBD1 might be the D (5 bases). The V end was cut by 0 bases, the J end by 7 bases, with 13 bases between. The CDR3 sequence is 15 residues long. The germline gives CDR1 MGHRA, CDR2 YSYEKL. The CDR3 region is CASSQDLGVGQPQHF. The CDR3 DNA is TGCGCCAGCAGCCAAGATTTGGGGGTCGGCCAGCCCCAGCATTTT.

This sequence joins TRBV5-1 and TRBJ2-5, with D unresolved. Germline loops: CDR1 SGHRS, CDR2 YFSETQ. This CDR3 contains 14 residues. Trimming removed 4 bases from V and 2 bases from J, with 12 bases in between. The CDR3 protein is CASSLPRLQETQYF. The CDR3 DNA is TGCGCCAGCAGCCTTCCGAGGTTACAAGAGACCCAGTACTTC.

This chain uses TRBV29-1 with TRBJ1-4; D call uncertain. Germline V lookup: CDR1 SQVTM, CDR2 ANQGSEA. There are 11 residues in the CDR3. Here the CDR3 reads CSSATNEKLFF. The CDR3 DNA follows: TGCAGTAGTGCAACTAATGAAAAACTGTTTTTT.

This clonotype has just one count. The V call is TRBV19, the J call TRBJ2-4; D possibly matches TRBD1 or TRBD2 (6 bases each). The CDR3 has 17 residues. CDR1 LNHDA and CDR2 SQIVND come from the germline V gene (reference sequence). V was shortened by 3 bases and J by 4 bases, with 19 bases between the two germline ends. Here the CDR3 reads CASSISLGGNLKNIQYF. DNA for the CDR3: TGTGCCAGTAGTATTAGTCTCGGGGGCAACCTAAAAAACATTCAGTACTTC.

This clonotype was seen only once. The rearrangement links TRBV20-1 to TRBJ2-5; 9 positions agree with TRBD1. Per the germline V gene, CDR1 is DFQATT and CDR2 is SNEGSKA (reference sequence). V shed 8 bases, J shed 1 base, and the junction held 2 bases outside the gene matches. The CDR3 totals 12 residues. The CDR3 region is CSPDRGQETQYF. The CDR3 DNA reads TGCAGTCCGGACAGGGGCCAAGAGACCCAGTACTTC.

V gene TRBV5-1 combines with J gene TRBJ2-2; TRBD1 agrees at 8 bases. The ends lost 2 bases at V and 2 bases at J; junction bases unmatched: 8. CDR1 is SGHRS and CDR2 is YFSETQ in the germline V gene. CDR3 length equals 17 residues. DNA of the CDR3: TGCGCCAGCAGCTTTTATACAGGGGGAATTAACACCGGGGAGCTGTTTTTT. As protein: CASSFYTGGINTGELFF.

The chain uses TRBV5-1 and TRBJ2-1; 7 bases map to TRBD2. Germline assignment: CDR1 SGHRS and CDR2 YFSETQ. Trimming removed 0 bases from V and 7 bases from J; junction bases left unmatched: 4. The CDR3 is made up of 14 amino acids. Here the CDR3 reads CASSLAGEGNEQFF. In DNA form, the CDR3 reads TGCGCCAGCAGCTTGGCCGGGGAGGGTAATGAGCAGTTCTTC.

The gene calls are TRBV6-5 and TRBJ2-7; D call uncertain. Germline V gene lookup returns CDR1 MNHEY and CDR2 SVGAGI. This CDR3 region has 11 residues. V was cut by 5 bases and J by 2 bases, with 4 bases left in between. The CDR3 bases are TGTGCCAGCAGTACCCCCTACGAGCAGTACTTC. As protein: CASSTPYEQYF.

The chain is built from TRBV20-1 and TRBJ2-3; TRBD2 matches 8 bases. Trimming cost V 1 base and J 2 bases; bases outside gene matches: 8. Germline-derived CDR1 and CDR2 are DFQATT and SNEGSKA (reference sequence). This CDR3 comprises 16 residues. CDR3 loop: CSARGQRGTITDTQYF. The DNA of the CDR3 is TGCAGTGCTAGAGGACAGCGGGGGACCATCACAGATACGCAGTATTTT.

This clonotype was recorded only once. The chain joins TRBV7-8 to TRBJ1-1; D remains unclear. This CDR3 has 14 amino acids. From germline, CDR1 is SGHVS and CDR2 FQNEAQ. Trimming cost V 1 base and J 7 bases, with 13 bases left between them. DNA for the CDR3: TGTGCCAGCAGCTTAGTTTCTGGGCACGGTGAAGCTTTCTTT. Translation: CASSLVSGHGEAFF.